This passage covers 25 T cell receptor beta chains from one sample sequenced in a study of shared clonotypes between healthy human individuals. Sequencing used immunoSEQ multiplex PCR; TCRdb keeps in-frame clones, though not all of them. The table includes 2 million to 2.5 million clones, about 95% detected once. Sample: naive CD4+ T cells sorted from blood. Subset given: CD45RA+ positively selected. The receptors derive from a man between 18 and 29 years old in good health.

About this clone itself: The same CDR3 is also encoded by other DNA sequences in this sample. V is TRBV6-5 and J is TRBJ2-5, with D possibly being TRBD2 (5 bases). With 5 bases removed from V and 1 base from J, the gap between germline ends came to 8 bases. The CDR3 covers 13 residues. Germline CDR1 reads MNHEY; CDR2 reads SVGAGI. The CDR3 protein is CASSRGSQETQYF. CDR3 bases: TGTGCCAGCAGTCGAGGGAGCCAAGAGACCCAGTACTTC.

The chain combines TRBV5-5 with TRBJ1-6, with a tentative D call TRBD1 (5 bases). This CDR3 has 16 residues. CDR1 and CDR2 (germline): SGHKS, YYEKEE (reference sequence). Trimming removed 4 bases at V and 4 bases at J, with 15 bases between. CDR3 nucleotide sequence: TGTGCCAGCAGCCAGGACACTTCCCCATATAATTCACCCCTCCACTTT. It codes for CASSQDTSPYNSPLHF.

The rearrangement uses TRBV11-3 and TRBJ2-3, with D possibly matching TRBD1 (6 bases). Germline loops: CDR1 SGHNT, CDR2 YENEEA. The CDR3 length is 14 residues. Trimming pared 4 bases from V and 4 bases from J, leaving 12 bases between. Here the CDR3 DNA reads TGTGCCAGCAGCTCTAACAGGGTCCCAGATACGCAGTATTTT. Its protein is CASSSNRVPDTQYF.

V and J are TRBV18 and TRBJ2-5; 9 bases map to TRBD2. Germline V gene sequence: CDR1 KGHSH, CDR2 LQKENI. V dropped 9 bases and J dropped 1; count of bases not matched to a gene: 3. There are 13 residues in the CDR3. The CDR3: CASLTSGQETQYF. For the CDR3, the DNA is TGTGCCAGTTTGACTAGCGGCCAAGAGACCCAGTACTTC. The full variable domain, with the rest looked up from reference TRBV18 and TRBJ2-5, is NAGVMQNPRHLVRRRGQEARLRCSPMKGHSHVYWYRQLPEEGLKFMVYLQKENIIDESGMPKERFSAEFPKEGPSILRIQQVVRGDSAAYFCASLTSGQETQYFGPGTRLLVL.

In regard to this clone: The sample has other DNA sequences that encode this CDR3 too. CDR3: CASSRGLAGETQYF. Here the CDR3 DNA reads TGCGCCAGCAGCAGGGGCCTAGCGGGAGAGACCCAGTACTTC. The chain uses TRBV4-3 and TRBJ2-5; 8 bases agree with TRBD2. Germline V gives CDR1 LGHNA, CDR2 YSLEER. With V trimmed by 5 bases and J by 4 bases, 6 bases remained unmatched. CDR3 length: 14 amino acids.

The rearrangement links TRBV10-2 to TRBJ2-7; D is perhaps TRBD2 (6 bases). V lost 7 bases and J 5 bases, leaving 15 bases between the germline ends. Per the germline V gene, CDR1 is WSHSY and CDR2 is SAAADI. This CDR3 has 13 amino acids. In DNA, the CDR3 is TGCGCCAGCAAATACGGGGGTCAGGACGAGCAGTACTTC. Translation: CASKYGGQDEQYF.

This clone showed up just once. V usage is TRBV7-2 and J usage is TRBJ1-1; possibly TRBD1 for D (5 bases). V was cut by 1 base and J by 1 base, with 10 bases left in between. CDR1 is SGHTA and CDR2 is FQGNSA in the germline V gene. This CDR3 spans 15 amino acids. CDR3: CASSLGDFRNTEAFF. DNA of the CDR3: TGTGCCAGCAGCTTAGGGGACTTCCGGAACACTGAAGCTTTCTTT.

The genes are TRBV12-5 and TRBJ1-1, with unresolved D. Per the germline V gene, CDR1 is LGHNT and CDR2 is FRNRAP. Trimming removed 4 bases at V and 6 bases at J, with 12 bases between. The length of the CDR3 is 13 residues. The CDR3 reads CASGYASGAEAFF. CDR3 bases: TGTGCTAGTGGTTACGCTTCGGGTGCTGAAGCTTTCTTT.

The rearrangement uses TRBV11-3 and TRBJ1-1, with D possibly TRBD1 on 6 matching bases. The V end lost 0 bases, the J end lost 5 bases, and 10 bases lay between the germline ends. Germline values: CDR1 SGHNT, CDR2 YENEEA. This CDR3 is 14 amino acids long. The CDR3 nucleotides are TGTGCCAGCAGCTTAGACAGGGGTACGACTGAAGCTTTCTTT. Protein product: CASSLDRGTTEAFF. Together with reference TRBV11-3 and TRBJ1-1, the CDR3 gives the full variable domain: EAGVVQSPRYKIIEKKQPVAFWCNPISGHNTLYWYLQNLGQGPELLIRYENEEAVDDSQLPKDRFSAERLKGVDSTLKIQPAELGDSAVYLCASSLDRGTTEAFFGQGTRLTVV.

This clone was observed at least ten times. CDR3: CATQRGPLYEQYF. CDR3 DNA: TGTGCCACCCAGCGGGGACCACTTTACGAGCAGTACTTC. The chain employs TRBV6-5 and TRBJ2-7, with 7 bases that match TRBD2. The CDR3 runs to 13 residues. With V trimmed by 10 bases and J by 4 bases, 10 bases remained unmatched. Germline V gene data show CDR1 as MNHEY and CDR2 as SVGAGI.

The chain joins TRBV6-4 to TRBJ2-7; perhaps TRBD2 as D (5 bases). Germline lookup yields CDR1 MRHNA and CDR2 SNTAGT. Trimming shortened V by 4 bases and J by 2 bases, and 18 bases separated the two germline ends. The CDR3 length is 16 residues. The CDR3 sequence: CASSATHGLGAYEQYF. The CDR3, as DNA: TGTGCCAGCAGTGCGACCCATGGACTCGGAGCCTACGAGCAGTACTTC.

This sequence joins TRBV11-2 and TRBJ2-5; 8 nucleotides line up with TRBD1. Per germline, CDR1 SGHAT and CDR2 FQNNGV. V shed 6 bases and J 3 bases; nucleotides not matched to a gene: 3. This CDR3 contains 13 residues. CDR3 bases: TGTGCCAGCAGTTACAGGGGGAAAGAGACCCAGTACTTC. This translates into CASSYRGKETQYF. The variable domain in full, with the rest retrieved from reference TRBV11-2 and TRBJ2-5, is EAGVAQSPRYKIIEKRQSVAFWCNPISGHATLYWYQQILGQGPKLLIQFQNNGVVDDSQLPKDRFSAERLKGVDSTLKIQPAKLEDSAVYLCASSYRGKETQYFGPGTRLLVL.

V gene TRBV5-1 combines with J gene TRBJ2-1; TRBD2 aligns across 11 bases. Germline CDR1 and CDR2: SGHRS and YFSETQ. The V gene end was trimmed by 4 bases and the J gene end by 12 bases; junction bases not matched to a gene: 15. The length of the CDR3 is 16 residues. The CDR3 bases are TGCGCCAGCAGCGTAGGGACTAGCGGCCGGGCTGTTGGGCAGTTCTTC. It codes for CASSVGTSGRAVGQFF.

J is TRBJ2-1 and V is TRBV6-5; D gene uncertain. CDR1 is MNHEY and CDR2 is SVGAGI in the germline V gene. The CDR3 sequence is 13 residues long. V was pared by 4 bases and J by 9 bases, with 13 bases between. The CDR3 spells CASSFPLKLEQFF. DNA of the CDR3: TGTGCCAGCAGTTTTCCTTTAAAGCTTGAGCAGTTCTTC.

This sequence joins TRBV10-1 and TRBJ1-2, with D possibly being TRBD1 (5 bases). The CDR3 extends over 13 amino acids. CDR1 is WNHNN, CDR2 SYGVQD, per germline (reference sequence). Trimming took off 6 bases at V and 1 base at J, with 9 bases between the two ends. The CDR3 coding sequence is TGCGCCAGCAGCCGGGACGTTAACTATGGCTACACCTTC. This translates into CASSRDVNYGYTF.

Here the CDR3 DNA reads TGTGCCACCAGTAGACAGTTAGGAAACACCATATATTTT. Protein product: CATSRQLGNTIYF. This chain joins TRBV15 and TRBJ1-3; the D gene is possibly TRBD1 (5 bases). This CDR3 is 13 amino acids long. V was cut by 6 bases and J by 4 bases, with 10 bases left in between. Germline V gene lookup returns CDR1 LNHNV and CDR2 YYDKDF (reference sequence). The complete variable domain, with remaining parts taken from reference TRBV15 and TRBJ1-3, reads DAMVIQNPRYQVTQFGKPVTLSCSQTLNHNVMYWYQQKSSQAPKLLFHYYDKDFNNEADTPDNFQSRRPNTSFCFLDIRSPGLGDTAMYLCATSRQLGNTIYFGEGSWLTVV.

The V gene is TRBV6-5, the J gene TRBJ1-2; weak D call: TRBD1 (5 bases). This CDR3 spans 13 amino acids. The germline V gene encodes CDR1 MNHEY and CDR2 SVGAGI. V was pared by 6 bases and J by 8 bases, with 16 bases between. The CDR3 DNA is TGTGCCAGCAGGGACCCAGGGATCGGCGGCTACACCTTC. Amino acid sequence: CASRDPGIGGYTF.

This chain uses TRBV6-5 with TRBJ2-3; TRBD2 matches 7 bases. Per the germline V gene, CDR1 is MNHEY and CDR2 is SVGAGI. V lost 1 base to trimming and J lost 4 bases; unmatched junction nucleotides: 8. The CDR3 runs 16 residues. The CDR3 DNA reads as TGTGCCAGCAGTTACTTGGGTGGGGGGGGAGCAGATACGCAGTATTTT. Translation: CASSYLGGGGADTQYF.

The chain employs TRBV7-8 and TRBJ2-2; D gene unclear. The CDR3 runs to 15 residues. Germline CDR1 SGHVS, CDR2 FQNEAQ. V shed 7 bases and J shed 2 bases, with 14 bases lying between them. The CDR3 sequence: CASTQPALNTGELFF. CDR3 DNA sequence: TGTGCCAGCACCCAACCCGCCCTAAACACCGGGGAGCTGTTTTTT.

V and J are TRBV7-9 and TRBJ1-3; 8 nucleotides agree with TRBD1. Trimming cost V 5 bases and J 8 bases; bases outside gene matches: 8. Germline lookup yields CDR1 SEHNR and CDR2 FQNEAQ (reference sequence). CDR3 length: 14 amino acids. The CDR3 region is CASSPQGAGDTIYF. The CDR3 nucleotides are TGTGCCAGCAGCCCGCAGGGGGCCGGGGACACCATATATTTT. Together with reference TRBV7-9 and TRBJ1-3, the CDR3 gives the full variable domain: DTGVSQNPRHKITKRGQNVTFRCDPISEHNRLYWYRQTLGQGPEFLTYFQNEAQLEKSRLLSDRFSAERPKGSFSTLEIQRTEQGDSAMYLCASSPQGAGDTIYFGEGSWLTVV.

This sequence joins TRBV28 and TRBJ1-6; D is uncertain. The CDR3 consists of 17 residues. V lost 8 bases to trimming and J lost 0 bases, with 17 bases between them. CDR1 is MDHEN, CDR2 SYDVKM, per germline. CDR3 sequence (DNA): TGTGCCAGCTTTTCCCAGCCTCCGGGCTCCTATAATTCACCCCTCCACTTT. Its translation is CASFSQPPGSYNSPLHF.

The chain is built from TRBV11-2 and TRBJ2-7, with 11 bases fitting TRBD1. Germline V CDR1 and CDR2: SGHAT, FQNNGV. This CDR3 has 15 amino acids. Trimming took 5 bases from V and 3 from J; bases not matched to a gene: 6. In DNA form, the CDR3 reads TGTGCCAGCAGCCAGCCGGGACAGGGGGACTACGAGCAGTACTTC. Protein product: CASSQPGQGDYEQYF.

The CDR3 DNA is TGTGCCAGCGGGACTAGCGGGCCGACAGATACGCAGTATTTT. Translated, it gives CASGTSGPTDTQYF. J is TRBJ2-3 and V is TRBV11-2; 12 nucleotides agree with TRBD2. The CDR3 loop spans 14 amino acids. Germline loops: CDR1 SGHAT, CDR2 FQNNGV. J was trimmed by 3 bases and V by 8 bases; bases with no gene match: 3.

This clone was detected only once. This rearrangement joins TRBV4-1 to TRBJ1-1, with TRBD1 as a possible D gene (5 bases). Deletions cut 1 base from V and 7 bases from J, with 13 bases between. The germline V gene encodes CDR1 MGHRA and CDR2 YSYEKL. This CDR3 contains 14 residues. CDR3 region: CASSQVPRENEAFF. For the CDR3, the DNA is TGCGCCAGCAGCCAAGTCCCCAGGGAAAATGAAGCTTTCTTT.

A single count supports this clone. The chain uses TRBV10-3 and TRBJ1-4; possibly TRBD1 for D (6 bases). The CDR3 runs to 17 residues. V gave up 0 bases and J gave up 5 bases, with 16 bases separating them. Germline CDR1 is ENHRY and CDR2 is SYGVKD. The CDR3 region is CAISESPSGHINEKLFF. The CDR3 DNA sequence: TGTGCCATCAGTGAGTCGCCTTCGGGACACATAAATGAAAAACTGTTTTTT.